This T cell receptor (beta chain) was recovered during a study of control samples from healthy donors and cancer patients. Data came from immunoSEQ multiplex PCR; TCRdb stores just in-frame clones and leaves some out. The sample carries about 120,000 clones, roughly 90% recorded once. The germline CDR1 and CDR2 sequences are MDHEN and SYDVKM. The CDR3 has 14 amino acids. V gave up 5 bases and J gave up 9 bases, with 14 bases separating them. Sequenced: blood. The chain employs TRBV28 and TRBJ1-6; D is ambiguous. This TCR derives from a man aged 50 or older in good health. The CDR3 sequence is CASSPPPLVSPLHF. The CDR3 coding sequence is TGTGCCAGCAGTCCCCCTCCTTTGGTTTCACCCCTCCACTTT. Full variable domain (missing parts from reference TRBV28 and TRBJ1-6): DVKVTQSSRYLVKRTGEKVFLECVQDMDHENMFWYRQDPGLGLRLIYFSYDVKMKEKGDIPEGYSVSREKKERFSLILESASTNQTSMYLCASSPPPLVSPLHFGNGTRLTVT.